The text below deals with one T cell receptor beta chain. The antigen this receptor binds is unknown. It has no much larger one-base neighbor in the sample; base qualities were not kept. The data derive from a study of OX40 agonist ivuxolimab in advanced cancers. Background for the entire study: Ivuxolimab was a fully human IgG2 agonistic monoclonal antibody targeting the costimulatory receptor OX40 (CD134). Intravenous ivuxolimab was administered to patients every 2 weeks at six dose levels: 0.01, 0.1, 0.3, 1.5, 3 and 10 mg/kg. Among the roughly 50 dose-escalation patients, some 20 had hepatocellular carcinoma, 15 or so melanoma, 9 renal cell carcinoma and 9 head and neck cancer. The dose-escalation cohort was around 84% male with a mean age of about 65 years, ranging from roughly 23 to 85. Patients were allowed to have had prior anti-PD-1, anti-PD-L1 or anti-CTLA-4 therapy, and more than 35% of the dose-escalation patients had been treated with checkpoint inhibitors. Partial responses occurred in three dose-escalation patients: two with cutaneous melanoma and one with hepatocellular carcinoma. Peripheral TCRbeta sequencing was intended to test whether TCR sequence diversity was altered and clonal T-cell expansion was caused by ivuxolimab. The paper covers the monotherapy dose-escalation part of the phase I ivuxolimab trial, which included N of about 56 patients.

V sheds 1 base and J sheds 0 bases, leaving 8 bases between their ends. CDR1 and CDR2 were assigned from the germline V gene as LGHNA and YSLEER. The CDR3, cysteine through phenylalanine, is 15 amino acids long. This entry keeps only the CDR3 DNA: 45 bases, framed from base 1. Beyond this particular receptor, the publication reports: Low levels of normalized T-cell clonal expansion were also seen in some nonresponding patients. At doses of 0.1 to 3.0 mg/kg, clonal expansion of both CD4+ and CD8+ T cells in blood was seen between baseline and week 6. In the 0.1-3.0 mg/kg groups, partial responders had among the lowest normalized peripheral clonal expansion, particularly in CD8+ T cells. The antigen specificity of the clonally expanded peripheral T cells was not determined. On average, CD8+ T cells showed more expanded clones than CD4+ T cells after ivuxolimab.

The trial excluded patients who had a history of autoimmune disease or were on systemic immunosuppression. Peripheral blood for TCR sequencing was collected from all dose cohorts at baseline, on cycle 4 day 1, and on cycle 7 day 1. Samples came from an open-label, multicenter, first-in-human phase I dose-escalation trial of ivuxolimab. Adults with locally advanced or metastatic head and neck squamous cell, hepatocellular, melanoma or renal cell carcinoma were enrolled in the trial. Before TCR sequencing, CD4+ T cells and CD8+ T cells from peripheral blood were sorted into separate populations. For sequencing of the TCRbeta CDR3 region, genomic DNA was extracted from the sorted cells. TCRbeta CDR3 regions were sequenced using the immunoSEQ Assay. The immuneACCESS repertoire file appears here via TCRdb, limited to in-frame rearrangements. These files lack a portion of the clones; in checked studies, under half of the deficit traces to unresolved V genes, and the cause of the others is not known. Within this sample are about 100,000 clones, with 80% to 95% of them counted one time only. Approximately 0.58% of the sample comes from the top ten.

Specimen: CD4+ or CD8+ T cells sorted from blood, collected in a trial of the OX40 agonist ivuxolimab. Here the chain combines TRBV4-3 and TRBJ2-3, with no confidently assigned D gene. This TCR came from an adult with an advanced solid tumor such as melanoma, head and neck, liver or kidney cancer. The bases are TGCGCCAGCAGCCAAGGGGGTAGAAGCACAGATACGCAGTATTTT. Its protein reads: CASSQGGRSTDTQYF.